What follows is one TCR beta chain and its context. In germline, CDR1 is SNHLY, CDR2 FYNNEI. This CDR3 is built from 13 residues. This entry is derived from a study of T cells expressing NK-cell markers. Study summary: The study drew TCR beta repertoires from sorted CD3+CD56+NKG2C+, CD3+CD56+NKG2C- and CD3+CD56-NKG2C+ T cells.

TCRdb processed the 5' RACE reads again and assigns one entry to each CDR3 protein, with no DNA. In total, the table holds some 300,000 distinct CDR3 sequences. This clonotype was sampled from a man between 18 and 29 years old in good health. The chain is built from TRBV2 and TRBJ2-1; TCRdb's assignment of TRBD1 cannot be checked, as there is no DNA. Material for sequencing was blood T cells: a sorted CD56 or NKG2C T cell subset, CD4+ or CD8+ T cells, or bulk PBMC T cells (not recorded which). CDR3 in amino acids: CASAFGLSNEQFF. Full variable domain (rest looked up from reference TRBV2 and TRBJ2-1): EPEVTQTPSHQVTQMGQEVILRCVPISNHLYFYWYRQILGQKVEFLVSFYNNEISEKSEIFDDQFSVERPDGSNFTLKIRSTKLEDSAMYFCASAFGLSNEQFFGPGTRLTVL.